These 16 T cell receptor beta chains came from one sample sequenced in a study of blood T cell repertoires in COVID-19. Using immunoSEQ multiplex PCR, the repertoire was profiled, and TCRdb retains in-frame clones only, with some absent. The sample lists around 100,000 clones, approximately 84% occurring once. The specimen was peripheral blood. Receptors were obtained from a man aged 55 to 70 with acute or convalescent COVID-19.

J is TRBJ2-1 and V is TRBV9; 8 bases are shared with TRBD2. Per the germline V gene, CDR1 is SGDLS and CDR2 is YYNGEE. This CDR3 comprises 15 residues. V shed 3 bases, J shed 3 bases, and the junction held 5 bases outside the gene matches. This CDR3 reads CASSGGGGLYNEQFF. The CDR3 region has the DNA TGTGCCAGCAGCGGAGGCGGGGGGCTCTACAATGAGCAGTTCTTC.

This sequence joins TRBV19 and TRBJ1-6; TRBD1 might be the D (5 bases). Germline CDR1 LNHDA, CDR2 SQIVND (reference sequence). CDR3 size: 12 residues. The V end was cut by 6 bases, the J end by 6 bases, with 6 bases between. Here the CDR3 DNA reads TGTGCCAGTAGCGACAGTAATTCACCCCTCCACTTT. This encodes CASSDSNSPLHF.

This clone turned up a few times. J is TRBJ1-2 and V is TRBV29-1, with 7 bases aligning to TRBD1. Looked up from germline, CDR1 is SQVTM and CDR2 is ANQGSEA. V lost 3 bases to trimming and J lost 4 bases; unmatched junction nucleotides: 2. The length of the CDR3 is 12 residues. The CDR3 DNA sequence: TGCAGCGTTGAGCCAGGGGGCTATGGCTACACCTTC. Protein sequence: CSVEPGGYGYTF.

V gene TRBV27 combines with J gene TRBJ2-1, with 7 bases fitting TRBD1. The V gene's germline CDR1 is MNHEY and CDR2 SMNVEV (reference sequence). V gave up 6 bases and J gave up 6 bases; unmatched junction bases: 11. The CDR3 extends over 15 amino acids. DNA for the CDR3: TGTGCCAGCAGACGTGTAGGGGGCGAAGGCAATGAGCAGTTCTTC. The encoded protein is CASRRVGGEGNEQFF.

This clone was found a few times. The rearrangement links TRBV29-1 to TRBJ2-2; D might be TRBD1 (6 bases). The V gene lost 0 bases and the J gene lost 5 bases, with 10 bases spanning the gap. Germline V gene data show CDR1 as SQVTM and CDR2 as ANQGSEA. The CDR3 length is 14 residues. Written as DNA, the CDR3 is TGCAGCGTTGAAGATGGAGACAGGACCGGGGAGCTGTTTTTT. Its translation is CSVEDGDRTGELFF.

The chain carries TRBV3-1 (or the pseudogene TRBV3-2) and TRBJ2-7, with D perhaps matching TRBD2 (5 bases). Germline V gene data show CDR1 as LGHDT and CDR2 as YNNKEL (reference sequence). V was pared by 0 bases and J by 2 bases, with 14 bases between. The CDR3 has 16 amino acids. CDR3 loop: CASSQDVGTGAYEQYF. The CDR3 bases are TGTGCCAGCAGCCAAGATGTGGGAACCGGGGCCTACGAGCAGTACTTC.

This rearrangement joins TRBV5-4 to TRBJ2-1, with 10 positions matching TRBD1. The CDR3 runs to 13 residues. The V and J ends lost 5 bases and 8 bases, in that order; junction bases with no gene match: 4. Germline V CDR1 and CDR2: SGHNT, YYREEE (reference sequence). CDR3 sequence: CASRPGTGDEQFF. CDR3 coding DNA: TGTGCCAGCAGGCCCGGGACAGGGGATGAGCAGTTCTTC. Using reference TRBV5-4 and TRBJ2-1 for the parts outside the CDR3, the full variable domain is ETGVTQSPTHLIKTRGQQVTLRCSSQSGHNTVSWYQQALGQGPQFIFQYYREEENGRGNFPPRFSGLQFPNYSSELNVNALELDDSALYLCASRPGTGDEQFFGPGTRLTVL.

The gene calls are TRBV2 and TRBJ1-2; D remains ambiguous. Germline V gives CDR1 SNHLY, CDR2 FYNNEI. The V end lost 3 bases, the J end lost 3 bases, and 14 bases lay between the germline ends. This CDR3 has 15 residues. The CDR3 bases are TGTGCCAGCAGTGATTGGCAGCAACGGGACTATGGCTACACCTTC. Translating gives CASSDWQQRDYGYTF.

The rearrangement links TRBV7-6 to TRBJ1-1; maybe TRBD1 (6 bases). The V and J ends lost 8 bases and 6 bases respectively, with 16 bases between them. CDR3 length: 13 residues. CDR1 SGHVS and CDR2 FNYEAQ come from the germline V gene. For the CDR3, the DNA is TGTGCCAGCCGATATGGGAGGGGGTCTGAAGCTTTCTTT. As protein: CASRYGRGSEAFF.

The chain joins TRBV2 to TRBJ1-6; 11 bases match TRBD1. CDR1 and CDR2 (germline): SNHLY, FYNNEI. The CDR3 runs 18 residues. The ends lost 7 bases at V and 9 bases at J; junction bases unmatched: 17. The CDR3 spells CASTRQDRGLVWRSPLHF. CDR3 DNA: TGTGCCAGCACCCGCCAGGACAGGGGGCTAGTATGGCGTTCACCCCTCCACTTT. Filled out from reference TRBV2 and TRBJ1-6, the complete variable domain reads EPEVTQTPSHQVTQMGQEVILRCVPISNHLYFYWYRQILGQKVEFLVSFYNNEISEKSEIFDDQFSVERPDGSNFTLKIRSTKLEDSAMYFCASTRQDRGLVWRSPLHFGNGTRLTVT.

V is TRBV7-2 and J is TRBJ2-4; D might be TRBD2 (6 bases). V lost 1 base and J 5 bases, leaving 12 bases between the germline ends. There are 15 residues in the CDR3. CDR1 SGHTA and CDR2 FQGNSA come from the germline V gene. CDR3 sequence: CASSLEVGLQNIQYF. CDR3 DNA sequence: TGTGCCAGCAGCTTAGAGGTGGGACTTCAAAACATTCAGTACTTC.

This clone was seen only once. The CDR3 here is CASSEAGQAFTEAFF. The CDR3 DNA reads as TGTGCCAGCAGTGAAGCGGGGCAGGCCTTCACTGAAGCTTTCTTT. V usage is TRBV2 and J usage is TRBJ1-1; TRBD1 might be the D (5 bases). Trimming took off 0 bases at V and 4 bases at J, with 12 bases between the two ends. The CDR3 loop spans 15 amino acids. Germline assignment: CDR1 SNHLY and CDR2 FYNNEI.

This clone appeared many times. The gene calls are TRBV11-2 and TRBJ1-1; D is uncertain. There are 17 residues in the CDR3. The V and J ends lost 4 bases and 0 bases respectively, with 18 bases between them. Germline V gene lookup returns CDR1 SGHAT and CDR2 FQNNGV. The CDR3 protein is CASSYSQGRTLNTEAFF. The CDR3 nucleotides read TGTGCCAGCAGCTATAGCCAAGGGCGGACTCTGAACACTGAAGCTTTCTTT. Supplemented by reference TRBV11-2 and TRBJ1-1, the full variable domain reads EAGVAQSPRYKIIEKRQSVAFWCNPISGHATLYWYQQILGQGPKLLIQFQNNGVVDDSQLPKDRFSAERLKGVDSTLKIQPAKLEDSAVYLCASSYSQGRTLNTEAFFGQGTRLTVV.

The chain recombines TRBV9 with TRBJ2-1; 9 bases are shared with TRBD2. The CDR3 is made up of 17 amino acids. V shed 3 bases and J 3 bases; nucleotides not matched to a gene: 10. The germline V gene encodes CDR1 SGDLS and CDR2 YYNGEE. CDR3 in DNA: TGTGCCAGCAGCGCAAGTCAAACTAGCGGGCTCTACAATGAGCAGTTCTTC. Protein product: CASSASQTSGLYNEQFF.

This chain uses TRBV6-2 or TRBV6-3 with TRBJ2-1; 13 bases are shared with TRBD2. Germline CDR1 is MNHEY and CDR2 is SVGEGT. Trimming at V came to 4 bases and at J to 0 bases, leaving 12 bases not matched to a gene. The CDR3 length is 20 residues. The CDR3, as DNA: TGTGCCAGCAGTTTCACATCCGGGACTAGCGGGGTGATCTCCTACAATGAGCAGTTCTTC. Residues: CASSFTSGTSGVISYNEQFF.

This clone came up a few times. The chain combines TRBV6-5 with TRBJ1-2; D might be TRBD1 (5 bases). The V gene lost 1 base and the J gene lost 0 bases, with 9 bases spanning the gap. CDR1 is MNHEY, CDR2 SVGAGI, per germline. CDR3 length: 15 amino acids. The CDR3 nucleotides read TGTGCCAGCAGTTACTTACGACAGACTAACTATGGCTACACCTTC. This codes for CASSYLRQTNYGYTF.